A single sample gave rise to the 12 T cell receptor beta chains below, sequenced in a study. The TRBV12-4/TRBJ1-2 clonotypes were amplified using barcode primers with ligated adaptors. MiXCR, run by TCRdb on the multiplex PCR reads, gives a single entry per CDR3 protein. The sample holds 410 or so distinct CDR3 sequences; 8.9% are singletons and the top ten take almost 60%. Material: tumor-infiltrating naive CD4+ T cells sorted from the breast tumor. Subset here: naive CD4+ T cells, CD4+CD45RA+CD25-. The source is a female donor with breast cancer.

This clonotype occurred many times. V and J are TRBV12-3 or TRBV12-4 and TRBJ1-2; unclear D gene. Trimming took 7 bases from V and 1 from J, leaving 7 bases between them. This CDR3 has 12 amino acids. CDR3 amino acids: CASTGVNYGYTF. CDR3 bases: TGTGCCAGCACCGGGGTTAACTATGGCTACACCTTC.

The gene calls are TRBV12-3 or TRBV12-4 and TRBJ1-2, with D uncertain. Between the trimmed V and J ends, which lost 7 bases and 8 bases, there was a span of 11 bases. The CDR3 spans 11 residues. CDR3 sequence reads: CASKEGRGYTF. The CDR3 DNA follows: TGTGCCAGCAAAGAGGGCCGAGGCTACACCTTC.

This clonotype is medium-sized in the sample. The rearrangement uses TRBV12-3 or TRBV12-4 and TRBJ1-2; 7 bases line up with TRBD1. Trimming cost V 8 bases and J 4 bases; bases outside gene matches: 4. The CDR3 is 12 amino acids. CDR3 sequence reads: CASGDSPYGYTF. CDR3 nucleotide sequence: TGTGCCAGCGGGGACAGCCCCTATGGCTACACCTTC.

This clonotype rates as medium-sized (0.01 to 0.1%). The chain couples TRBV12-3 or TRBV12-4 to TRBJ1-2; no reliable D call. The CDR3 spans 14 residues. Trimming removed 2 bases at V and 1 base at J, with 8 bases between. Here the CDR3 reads CASSLSRVNYGYTF. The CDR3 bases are TGTGCCAGCAGTTTATCGCGAGTTAACTATGGCTACACCTTC.

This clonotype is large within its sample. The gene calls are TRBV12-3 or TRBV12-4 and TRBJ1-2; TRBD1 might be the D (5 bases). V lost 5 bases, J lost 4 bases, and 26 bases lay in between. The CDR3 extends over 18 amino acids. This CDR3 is CASSLVGIRGDVSYGYTF. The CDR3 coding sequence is TGTGCCAGCAGTCTCGTTGGGATAAGAGGGGATGTTAGCTATGGCTACACCTTC.

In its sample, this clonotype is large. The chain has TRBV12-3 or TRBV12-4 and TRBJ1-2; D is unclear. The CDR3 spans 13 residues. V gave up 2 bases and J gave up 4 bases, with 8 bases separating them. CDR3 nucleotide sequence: TGTGCCAGCAGTTTATCCACCTCCTATGGCTACACCTTC. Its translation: CASSLSTSYGYTF.

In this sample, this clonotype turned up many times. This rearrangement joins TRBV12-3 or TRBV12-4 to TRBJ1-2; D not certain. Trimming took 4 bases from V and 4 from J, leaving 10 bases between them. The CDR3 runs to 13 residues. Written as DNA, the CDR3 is TGTGCCAGCAGTTCGAAGGGAGTCTATGGCTACACCTTC. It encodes CASSSKGVYGYTF.

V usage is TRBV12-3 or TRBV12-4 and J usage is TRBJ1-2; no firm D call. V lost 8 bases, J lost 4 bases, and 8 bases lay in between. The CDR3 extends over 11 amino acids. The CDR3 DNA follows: TGTGCCAGCGGTTCAGGCTATGGCTACACCTTC. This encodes CASGSGYGYTF.

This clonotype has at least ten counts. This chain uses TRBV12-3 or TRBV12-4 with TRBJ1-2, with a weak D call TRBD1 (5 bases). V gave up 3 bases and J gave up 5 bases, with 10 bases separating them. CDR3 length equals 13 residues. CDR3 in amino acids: CASSFEQGYGYTF. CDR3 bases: TGTGCCAGCAGTTTTGAGCAGGGTTATGGCTACACCTTC.

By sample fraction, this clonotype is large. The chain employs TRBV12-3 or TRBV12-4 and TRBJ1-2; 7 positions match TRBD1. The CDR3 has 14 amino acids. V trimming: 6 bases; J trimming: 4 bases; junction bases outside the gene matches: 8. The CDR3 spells CASRSTGDIYGYTF. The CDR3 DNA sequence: TGTGCCAGCAGATCCACAGGGGATATCTATGGCTACACCTTC.

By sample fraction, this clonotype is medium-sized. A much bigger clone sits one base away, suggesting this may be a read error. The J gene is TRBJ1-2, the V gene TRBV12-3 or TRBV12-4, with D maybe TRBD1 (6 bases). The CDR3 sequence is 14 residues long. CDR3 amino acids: CANSPQGQRGGYTF. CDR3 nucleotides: TGTGCCAACAGTCCTCAAGGACAGAGGGGCGGCTACACCTTC.

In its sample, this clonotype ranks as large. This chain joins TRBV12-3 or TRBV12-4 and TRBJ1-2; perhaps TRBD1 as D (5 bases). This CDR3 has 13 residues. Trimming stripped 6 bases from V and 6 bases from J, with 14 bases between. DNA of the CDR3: TGTGCCAGCAGCACGTCCAGGGAGAATGGCTACACCTTC. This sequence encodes CASSTSRENGYTF.